The sequence of this T cell receptor (beta chain) was determined in a study of CXCR3-negative and CXCR3-positive naive CD8 T cells (dated by TCRdb to 2018 to 2020). Describing the broader study: In total, 130 million to 150 million TRB reads were obtained, or roughly 1.5 +/- 0.3 million reads per library. The diversity and physicochemical repertoire analyses included fewer than twelve donors pooled from two independent experiments. The TRBV-TRBJ cluster analysis covered naive subsets from 5 donors and memory cells from 3 donors.

Data came from a NextSeq 550. The Human TCR Profiling Kit (MiLaboratory) was used to make UMI-labeled 5' RACE TRB cDNA libraries. The full amount of extracted RNA was used for cDNA synthesis, and the full amount of resulting cDNA was used for PCR amplification. Libraries were prepared in parallel with an identical number of PCR cycles. Concerning the study's data processing: MIGEC and MiXCR extracted about 53,000 +/- 10,000 unique UMI-labeled TRB cDNA molecules per library, requiring at least two reads per UMI. An average of roughly 40,000 +/- 10,000 functional in-frame TRB CDR3 nucleotide clonotypes without stop codons was found per library. Diversity metrics, including normalized Shannon-Wiener and Chao1, were computed in VDJtools after downsampling to 5000 UMI-labeled TRB molecules per sample. VDJtools computed clonotype-size-weighted physicochemical properties of the central five CDR3 residues: interaction energy, strength, volume and Kidera factor 4. TCRdb reprocessed the reads, and each CDR3 protein sequence is entered once, without DNA. TCRdb's processing, not the authors', yielded these V and J calls. The table of this sample itemizes about 62,000 distinct CDR3 sequences. The top ten constitute around 4% of the sample.

Worth noting for this clonotype: Which antigen it targets is not known.

General conclusions and limits of the study: Freshly isolated PBMCs were used for most assays because CXCR3 expression went down partially after cryopreservation. Because surface CD5, which has been linked to self-reactivity in mice, was comparable between naive subsets, TCR interaction strength was also inferred from TRB CDR3 physicochemical properties. Comparably high repertoire diversity was found in both naive subsets, whereas much lower repertoire diversity was found in memory CD8+ T cells. TRBV-TRBJ usage was similar between naive CXCR3-negative and CXCR3-positive cells from the same donor, while memory cells showed distinct patterns. TRB CDR3s from CXCR3-positive naive cells showed higher hydrophobicity (lower Kidera factor 4), lower energy, and higher strength and volume indices than CXCR3-negative naive cells.

From its cysteine to its phenylalanine, the CDR3 spans 16 amino acids. This entry has no DNA. CDR1 and CDR2, per the germline V gene, are SGHDN and FVKESK. For every CD8+ T cell subset, a few hundred thousand cells were flow-sorted straight into RLT lysis buffer, and each subset was sorted in triplicate. Naive CD8+ T cells were defined stringently as CD45RO-CCR7+CD27+CD95- to exclude memory contaminants. Using standard density gradient centrifugation, peripheral blood mononuclear cells were isolated from buffy coats. A FACSAria III was used to flow-sort naive CD8+ T cells into CXCR3-negative and CXCR3-positive populations. An RNeasy Mini Kit was used to extract total RNA from the sorted cells.

Input material: naive CXCR3- CD8+ T cells from blood. The label giving this sample's cell subset or site can be read as: CD45RO-CCR7+CD27+CD95- naive CD8+ T cells lacking CXCR3 (TNR3-). The source of this sequence is a human donor in good health. Some clones in this sample may be carry-over from other donors' samples. The chain is assembled from TRBV14 and TRBJ2-3; TCRdb picks TRBD1, but there is no DNA to check that call. For the CDR3, the sequence is CASSQYDGIGADTQYF.